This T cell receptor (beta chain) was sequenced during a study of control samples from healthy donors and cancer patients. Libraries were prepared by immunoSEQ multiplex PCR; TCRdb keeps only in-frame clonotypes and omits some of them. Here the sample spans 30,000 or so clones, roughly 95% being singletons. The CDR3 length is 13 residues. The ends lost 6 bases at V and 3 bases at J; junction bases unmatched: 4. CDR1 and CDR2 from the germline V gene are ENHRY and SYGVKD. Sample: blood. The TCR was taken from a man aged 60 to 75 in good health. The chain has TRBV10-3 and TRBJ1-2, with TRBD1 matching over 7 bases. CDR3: CAIRTGTDYGYTF. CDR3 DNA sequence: TGTGCCATCAGGACCGGGACAGACTATGGCTACACCTTC.